This T cell receptor (beta chain) was observed in a study of lymphopenia after photon versus proton radiotherapy. Study-wide results and caveats: Post-nadir diversity loss with photons came from oligoclonal expansion, particularly CD8+ Temra cells. Survival link was tested only in deceased patients; proton benefit remains a possibility.

This CDR3 region has 17 residues. The ends were cut back, 6 bases at V and 6 bases at J, with 24 bases in the middle. Germline values: CDR1 MDHEN, CDR2 SYDVKM. Data came from immunoSEQ multiplex PCR; TCRdb stores just in-frame clones and leaves some out. The table records 65,000 to 85,000 clones, around 93% of them present only once. Worth noting for this clone: Its antigen is not known.

The TCR was taken from a middle-aged woman with cholangiocarcinoma. The sample was peripheral blood, taken from a patient treated with photon-based radiotherapy. The chain recombines TRBV28 with TRBJ2-1; TRBD1 might be the D (6 bases). CDR3 DNA sequence: TGTGCCAGCAGCCAACAATTGTGGGACGACAGGACCAATGAGCAGTTCTTC. It translates to CASSQQLWDDRTNEQFF. Full variable domain (missing parts from reference TRBV28 and TRBJ2-1): DVKVTQSSRYLVKRTGEKVFLECVQDMDHENMFWYRQDPGLGLRLIYFSYDVKMKEKGDIPEGYSVSREKKERFSLILESASTNQTSMYLCASSQQLWDDRTNEQFFGPGTRLTVL.